The present T cell receptor (beta chain) was sequenced within a study of response to subunit inactivated influenza vaccine. CDR3 length: 17 residues. V was clipped by 1 base and J by 1 base; unmatched bases: 7. Germline CDR1 is LGHNA and CDR2 is YNFKEQ. On this clonotype: The target antigen is unknown.

Study-level points and caveats: It was suggested by the authors that few new T cells are recruited by each seasonal influenza vaccination.

Using its own MiXCR run on the RT-PCR reads, TCRdb lists one record per CDR3 protein. The sample includes around 470,000 distinct CDR3 sequences, 6% to 9% seen only once; the top ten take about an eighth. This specimen consisted of PBMCs from blood, obtained 23 to 25 months after vaccination. This chain connects TRBV4-2 to TRBJ1-1, with 9 bases identical to TRBD1. This receptor was taken from a man aged 50-75 years who received an inactivated influenza vaccine. Here the CDR3 DNA reads TGTGCCAGCAGCCAAGGTTTAACAGGGGGCCAGAACACTGAAGCTTTCTTT. The encoded protein is CASSQGLTGGQNTEAFF.